These T cell receptor beta chains were read from a single sample in a study of T cell responses to AZD1222 COVID-19 vaccine. Clones were sequenced by immunoSEQ multiplex PCR, and TCRdb holds only the in-frame ones, with some missing. The sample consists of about 45,000 clones, 70% to 90% of them appearing once. The sequenced sample was peripheral blood, obtained 28 days after the second AZD1222 dose. Receptor source: an adult who received the AZD1222 COVID-19 vaccine. CDR3s include the opening cysteine and the closing phenylalanine or tryptophan. Fields, in order: D gene, V gene, J gene, clone size, CDR3 DNA, CDR3 protein. D genes are given only for firm matches. A row's size may be missing; if present it is once, few, many or a size class.

D: TRBD1
V: TRBV4-3
J: TRBJ2-7
size: NA
DNA: TGCGCCAGCAGCCAAGTGATAGGACAGGGTCTTTTGCAGTACTTC
CDR3: CASSQVIGQGLLQYF

D: TRBD1
V: TRBV11-3
J: TRBJ1-1
size: NA
DNA: TGTGCCAGCAGCGGACGGCAGGGGGGCCTTTCTTTT
CDR3: CASSGRQGGLSF

D: TRBD2
V: TRBV10-3
J: TRBJ2-3
size: NA
DNA: TGTGCCATCAGTGCGGACAGAGCGGGAGGGCGTGGAGATACGCAGTATTTT
CDR3: CAISADRAGGRGDTQYF

D: TRBD1
V: TRBV11-2
J: TRBJ1-6
size: NA
DNA: TGTGCCAGCAGGGAGGCCGGGACAGTCTATAATTCACCCCTCCACTTT
CDR3: CASREAGTVYNSPLHF

D: TRBD1
V: TRBV6-2/TRBV6-3
J: TRBJ1-6
size: NA
DNA: TGTGCCAGCAGTTACCGACAGGGGCGATATTCACCCCTCCACTTT
CDR3: CASSYRQGRYSPLHF

D: NA
V: TRBV7-9
J: TRBJ1-5
size: NA
DNA: TGTGCCAGCAGCCCAACGGGTTTGGACAATCAGCCCCAGCATTTT
CDR3: CASSPTGLDNQPQHF

D: TRBD1
V: TRBV24-1
J: TRBJ2-1
size: NA
DNA: TGTGCCACCAGTGACCCCAGGGGGAGTGGGTCCTACAATGAGCAGTTCTTC
CDR3: CATSDPRGSGSYNEQFF

D: TRBD1
V: TRBV3-1/TRBV3-2
J: TRBJ1-2
size: NA
DNA: TGTGCCAGCAGCCAGGGACAGGGAACCTATGGCTACACCTTC
CDR3: CASSQGQGTYGYTF

D: NA
V: TRBV15
J: TRBJ2-5
size: NA
DNA: TGTGCCACCAGCAGAGATGGTAGCGACCAAGAGACCCAGTACTTC
CDR3: CATSRDGSDQETQYF

D: NA
V: TRBV29-1
J: TRBJ2-7
size: NA
DNA: TGCAGCGTTGAAGATCCGCTAGCGAGAAACTACGAGCAGTACTTC
CDR3: CSVEDPLARNYEQYF

D: NA
V: TRBV28
J: TRBJ2-4
size: NA
DNA: TGTGCCAGCAGGGAGATTGCCAAAAACATTCAGTACTTC
CDR3: CASREIAKNIQYF

D: NA
V: TRBV18
J: TRBJ1-4
size: NA
DNA: TGTGCCAGCTCACCCCAGTCTGGAACAGCAGAAAAACTGTTTTTT
CDR3: CASSPQSGTAEKLFF

D: TRBD1
V: TRBV27
J: TRBJ1-6
size: few
DNA: TGTGCCAGCAGTTTACTGGGACAGACCAATTCACCCCTCCACTTT
CDR3: CASSLLGQTNSPLHF

D: NA
V: TRBV11-2
J: TRBJ2-6
size: NA
DNA: TGTGCCAGCAGCTACCTTTGGGGCTGGGAGGTCTCTGGGGCCAACGTCCTGACTTTC
CDR3: CASSYLWGWEVSGANVLTF

D: NA
V: TRBV25-1
J: TRBJ1-5
size: NA
DNA: TGTGCCAGCAGTGAATGGGATCAGCCCCAGCATTTT
CDR3: CASSEWDQPQHF

D: TRBD1
V: TRBV3-1/TRBV3-2
J: TRBJ1-2
size: NA
DNA: TGTGCCAGCAGCCCCGGGACAGGGGCTAGCGGCTACACCTTC
CDR3: CASSPGTGASGYTF

D: NA
V: TRBV15
J: TRBJ2-4
size: NA
DNA: TGTGCCACCAGCAGAGATTTCGCGGGACAGAAAAACATTCAGTACTTC
CDR3: CATSRDFAGQKNIQYF

D: TRBD1
V: TRBV29-1
J: TRBJ2-5
size: NA
DNA: TGCAGCGGCCGAGGACAGGGTTTGGGAGAGACCCAGTACTTC
CDR3: CSGRGQGLGETQYF

D: NA
V: TRBV6-5
J: TRBJ2-7
size: NA
DNA: TGTGCCAGCATGCCGGGACCCAGATCCTACGAGCAGTACTTC
CDR3: CASMPGPRSYEQYF

D: NA
V: TRBV5-5
J: TRBJ1-1
size: NA
DNA: TGTGCCAGCAGCTTGGTTCCAGACATCACTGAAGCTTTCTTT
CDR3: CASSLVPDITEAFF

D: NA
V: TRBV18
J: TRBJ2-2
size: NA
DNA: TGTGCCAGCTCACCGAGGCGGGAACACGGGGAGCTGTTTTTT
CDR3: CASSPRREHGELFF

D: NA
V: TRBV27
J: TRBJ2-5
size: NA
DNA: TGTGCCAGCTCGGGGCCGGGTCGAGAGACCCAGTACTTC
CDR3: CASSGPGRETQYF